A single sample is the source of the 3 T cell receptor beta chains below, sequenced in a study of T cells in Graves' hyperthyroidism and ophthalmopathy. RNA transcripts were the template for amplifying TCR beta CDR3 regions. The HTBI primer set was used in a first-round RT-PCR of the TCR CDR3. In TCRdb, the multiplex PCR reads were re-called with MiXCR into one record per CDR3 protein. The data contain roughly 160,000 distinct CDR3 sequences, less than 10% of them singletons. The sample taken for sequencing was blood. The receptors were sampled from a woman aged 18-29 years with Graves' hyperthyroidism that later progressed to Graves' ophthalmopathy.

In its sample, this clonotype was seen many times. The chain couples TRBV6-5 to TRBJ1-4; D may be TRBD1 (6 bases). Germline V gene data show CDR1 as MNHEY and CDR2 as SVGAGI. Trimming took 2 bases from V and 2 from J, leaving 15 bases between them. CDR3 length equals 17 residues. In nucleotides, the CDR3 is TGTGCCAGCAGTTACCGGGACAACTTCTCGACTAATGAAAAACTGTTTTTT. This codes for CASSYRDNFSTNEKLFF.

This clonotype came up many times. V usage is TRBV12-3 or TRBV12-4 and J usage is TRBJ2-1, with 7 bases identical to TRBD1. The CDR3 is made up of 15 amino acids. V was pared by 10 bases and J by 7 bases, with 16 bases of the junction left unmatched. The CDR3 spells CATSRRTGPGNEQFF. DNA for the CDR3: TGTGCCACCTCACGCCGGACAGGCCCGGGGAATGAGCAGTTCTTC.

This clonotype has a count of ten or more. The chain links TRBV28 to TRBJ2-1; 13 nucleotides align to TRBD2. Trimming cost V 6 bases and J 9 bases; bases outside gene matches: 8. The CDR3 is made up of 15 amino acids. Germline assignment: CDR1 MDHEN and CDR2 SYDVKM. Written as DNA, the CDR3 is TGTGCCAGCAGGCGGACTAGCGGGAGTCTAAGTGAGCAGTTCTTC. Protein sequence: CASRRTSGSLSEQFF.